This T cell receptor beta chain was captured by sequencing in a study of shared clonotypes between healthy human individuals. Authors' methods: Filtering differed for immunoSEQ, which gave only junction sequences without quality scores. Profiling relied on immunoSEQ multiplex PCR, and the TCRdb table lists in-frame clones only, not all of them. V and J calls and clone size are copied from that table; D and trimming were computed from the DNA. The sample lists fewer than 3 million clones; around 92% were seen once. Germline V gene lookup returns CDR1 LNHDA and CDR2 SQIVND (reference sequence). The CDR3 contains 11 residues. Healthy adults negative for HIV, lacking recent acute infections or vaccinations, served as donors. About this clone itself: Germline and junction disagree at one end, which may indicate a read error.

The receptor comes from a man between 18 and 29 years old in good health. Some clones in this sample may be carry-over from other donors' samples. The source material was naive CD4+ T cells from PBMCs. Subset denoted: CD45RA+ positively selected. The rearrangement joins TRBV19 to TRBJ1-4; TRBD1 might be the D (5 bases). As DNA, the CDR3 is TGTGCCAGCTCGGTCGAGGATGGGGGGTGGTTT. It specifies CASSVEDGGWF.